The rows below give T cell receptor beta chains drawn from one sample of a study of identical twins. Each CDR3 protein is one row after TCRdb ran MiXCR on the 5' RACE reads. The sample records 200,000 to 250,000 distinct CDR3 sequences, about 14% being singletons. The specimen was memory (CD45RO+) T cells sorted from blood. All receptors come from a woman between 18 and 30 years old in good health. Each CDR3 is given with its conserved first and last residue. Fields, in order: D gene, J gene, V gene, clone size, CDR3 protein, CDR3 DNA. A D gene is named only where the DNA matches it firmly. The size entry is marked missing in some rows and otherwise reads once, few, many or a size class.

d_call: .
j_call: TRBJ2-7
v_call: TRBV5-1
clone_size: .
cdr3_aa: CASSLSDLGQTVVYEQYF
cdr3_nt: TGCGCCAGCAGCTTGTCTGATCTCGGGCAGACGGTAGTATACGAGCAGTACTTC

d_call: TRBD2
j_call: TRBJ2-3
v_call: TRBV5-1
clone_size: few
cdr3_aa: CASSLGAGLGTDTQYF
cdr3_nt: TGCGCCAGCAGCTTGGGAGCGGGACTAGGTACAGATACGCAGTATTTT

d_call: TRBD2
j_call: TRBJ2-1
v_call: TRBV20-1
clone_size: few
cdr3_aa: CSAHPSGRDNEQFF
cdr3_nt: TGCAGTGCCCACCCTAGCGGGAGGGACAATGAGCAGTTCTTC

d_call: .
j_call: TRBJ2-7
v_call: TRBV3-1
clone_size: .
cdr3_aa: CASSQRPIRAYEQYF
cdr3_nt: TGTGCCAGCAGCCAACGGCCTATCCGGGCCTACGAGCAGTACTTC

d_call: TRBD2
j_call: TRBJ2-3
v_call: TRBV9
clone_size: .
cdr3_aa: CASSVAPAGGTDTQYF
cdr3_nt: TGTGCCAGCAGCGTAGCGCCAGCGGGGGGGACAGATACGCAGTATTTT

d_call: TRBD1
j_call: TRBJ1-5
v_call: TRBV12-3/TRBV12-4
clone_size: .
cdr3_aa: CASSFGQGSNQPQHF
cdr3_nt: TGTGCCAGCAGTTTCGGACAGGGAAGCAATCAGCCCCAGCATTTT

d_call: .
j_call: TRBJ2-7
v_call: TRBV15
clone_size: few
cdr3_aa: CATSRDGGGLRYF
cdr3_nt: TGTGCCACCAGCAGAGATGGGGGAGGCCTCCGATACTTC

d_call: .
j_call: TRBJ2-2
v_call: TRBV27
clone_size: few
cdr3_aa: CAIRRGFGDTGELFF
cdr3_nt: TGTGCCATTCGGAGGGGGTTTGGGGACACCGGGGAGCTGTTTTTT

d_call: TRBD1
j_call: TRBJ2-5
v_call: TRBV20-1
clone_size: few
cdr3_aa: CSARGGTGYTTQYF
cdr3_nt: TGCAGTGCTAGAGGGGGGACAGGGTATACGACCCAGTACTTC

d_call: .
j_call: TRBJ2-5
v_call: TRBV20-1
clone_size: .
cdr3_aa: CSASKIGETQYF
cdr3_nt: TGCAGTGCTTCCAAGATCGGGGAGACCCAGTACTTC

d_call: .
j_call: TRBJ1-2
v_call: TRBV5-1
clone_size: many
cdr3_aa: CASSLDGQFGYTF
cdr3_nt: TGCGCCAGCAGCTTGGATGGACAATTCGGCTACACCTTC

d_call: .
j_call: TRBJ1-2
v_call: TRBV20-1
clone_size: many
cdr3_aa: CSARDLRYGYTF
cdr3_nt: TGCAGTGCTAGAGATTTGCGCTATGGCTACACCTTC

d_call: TRBD1
j_call: TRBJ1-2
v_call: TRBV29-1
clone_size: .
cdr3_aa: CSVLGDRLYGYTF
cdr3_nt: TGCAGCGTTTTGGGGGACAGGCTCTATGGCTACACCTTC

d_call: TRBD1
j_call: TRBJ2-3
v_call: TRBV13
clone_size: .
cdr3_aa: CASSDDAQGAQYF
cdr3_nt: TGTGCCAGCAGCGATGACGCTCAGGGGGCGCAGTATTTT

d_call: .
j_call: TRBJ2-2
v_call: TRBV19
clone_size: many
cdr3_aa: CASSMGDVGELFF
cdr3_nt: TGTGCCAGTAGTATGGGAGACGTCGGGGAGCTGTTTTTT

d_call: .
j_call: TRBJ1-2
v_call: TRBV6-2/TRBV6-3
clone_size: many
cdr3_aa: CASSYDIRALVSNYGYTF
cdr3_nt: TGTGCCAGCAGTTACGACATAAGAGCGTTGGTTTCAAACTATGGCTACACCTTC

d_call: .
j_call: TRBJ2-3
v_call: TRBV2
clone_size: .
cdr3_aa: CASRPMRGTQYF
cdr3_nt: TGTGCCAGCCGTCCCATGAGAGGTACGCAGTATTTT

d_call: TRBD2
j_call: TRBJ2-7
v_call: TRBV7-9
clone_size: few
cdr3_aa: CASRLAGPSSSYEQYF
cdr3_nt: TGTGCCAGCAGGTTAGCGGGACCCTCGTCCTCCTACGAGCAGTACTTC

d_call: .
j_call: TRBJ2-1
v_call: TRBV5-1
clone_size: .
cdr3_aa: CASSLTGHGFYNEQFF
cdr3_nt: TGCGCCAGCAGCTTGACAGGTCATGGGTTCTACAATGAGCAGTTCTTC

d_call: .
j_call: TRBJ1-2
v_call: TRBV7-2
clone_size: .
cdr3_aa: CASSAHRGDGYTF
cdr3_nt: TGTGCCAGCAGCGCCCACCGCGGAGATGGCTACACCTTC

d_call: .
j_call: TRBJ2-7
v_call: TRBV29-1
clone_size: .
cdr3_aa: CSVAEREYYEQYF
cdr3_nt: TGCAGCGTCGCCGAGAGGGAGTACTACGAGCAGTACTTC

d_call: TRBD2
j_call: TRBJ2-1
v_call: TRBV30
clone_size: .
cdr3_aa: CAWSRLAGGPNEQFF
cdr3_nt: TGTGCCTGGAGCAGACTAGCGGGAGGGCCGAATGAGCAGTTCTTC

d_call: TRBD2
j_call: TRBJ2-1
v_call: TRBV24-1
clone_size: .
cdr3_aa: CATSDSSGGGYNEQFF
cdr3_nt: TGTGCCACCAGTGATTCTAGCGGGGGGGGATACAATGAGCAGTTCTTC

d_call: TRBD2
j_call: TRBJ2-1
v_call: TRBV11-3
clone_size: once
cdr3_aa: CASSLGLAGGFKFF
cdr3_nt: TGTGCCAGCAGCTTAGGGCTAGCGGGGGGGTTTAAGTTCTTC

d_call: TRBD1
j_call: TRBJ1-4
v_call: TRBV5-1
clone_size: .
cdr3_aa: CASRLGQGNEKLFF
cdr3_nt: TGCGCCAGCAGGCTGGGACAGGGAAATGAAAAACTGTTTTTT

d_call: .
j_call: TRBJ1-4
v_call: TRBV7-9
clone_size: .
cdr3_aa: CASQFANEKLFF
cdr3_nt: TGTGCCAGCCAGTTTGCTAATGAAAAACTGTTTTTT

d_call: .
j_call: TRBJ2-3
v_call: TRBV5-1
clone_size: many
cdr3_aa: CASSPQADTQYF
cdr3_nt: TGCGCCAGCAGCCCACAGGCAGATACGCAGTATTTT

d_call: .
j_call: TRBJ1-1
v_call: TRBV20-1
clone_size: .
cdr3_aa: CSARDRRGGNTEAFF
cdr3_nt: TGCAGTGCTAGAGATCGTAGGGGCGGGAACACTGAAGCTTTCTTT

d_call: TRBD1
j_call: TRBJ1-5
v_call: TRBV3-1
clone_size: .
cdr3_aa: CASSQSRGTHLGNQPQHF
cdr3_nt: TGTGCCAGCAGCCAAAGCAGGGGGACACACCTTGGCAATCAGCCCCAGCATTTT

d_call: .
j_call: TRBJ2-3
v_call: TRBV7-2
clone_size: .
cdr3_aa: CASSYYGPQYF
cdr3_nt: TGTGCCAGCAGCTACTATGGCCCGCAGTATTTT

d_call: .
j_call: TRBJ2-7
v_call: TRBV6-1
clone_size: many
cdr3_aa: CASSPGHRYEQYF
cdr3_nt: TGTGCCAGCAGCCCCGGACACCGCTACGAGCAGTACTTC

d_call: TRBD2
j_call: TRBJ2-3
v_call: TRBV20-1
clone_size: few
cdr3_aa: CSAGTSGKTDTQYF
cdr3_nt: TGCAGTGCTGGGACTAGCGGGAAAACAGATACGCAGTATTTT

d_call: .
j_call: TRBJ1-2
v_call: TRBV14
clone_size: few
cdr3_aa: CASSDRSYGYTF
cdr3_nt: TGTGCCAGCAGCGACAGATCCTATGGCTACACCTTC

d_call: TRBD1
j_call: TRBJ2-7
v_call: TRBV12-3/TRBV12-4
clone_size: many
cdr3_aa: CASSPPGGSYEQYF
cdr3_nt: TGTGCCAGCAGTCCCCCAGGGGGCTCCTACGAGCAGTACTTC

d_call: TRBD2
j_call: TRBJ2-1
v_call: TRBV9
clone_size: few
cdr3_aa: CASSPRQLAGYNEQFF
cdr3_nt: TGTGCCAGCAGCCCCAGGCAGCTAGCGGGCTACAATGAGCAGTTCTTC

d_call: .
j_call: TRBJ2-3
v_call: TRBV10-3
clone_size: many
cdr3_aa: CAISGGAADTQYF
cdr3_nt: TGTGCCATCAGTGGAGGAGCGGCAGATACGCAGTATTTT

d_call: .
j_call: TRBJ2-7
v_call: TRBV10-3
clone_size: few
cdr3_aa: CAISDSGADYEQYF
cdr3_nt: TGTGCCATCAGTGACTCTGGTGCGGACTACGAGCAGTACTTC

d_call: .
j_call: TRBJ2-2
v_call: TRBV7-6
clone_size: .
cdr3_aa: CASRAPADTGELFF
cdr3_nt: TGTGCCAGCAGAGCACCGGCCGACACCGGGGAGCTGTTTTTT

d_call: .
j_call: TRBJ1-6
v_call: TRBV6-5
clone_size: .
cdr3_aa: CASSYGVGGGGSPLHF
cdr3_nt: TGTGCCAGCAGTTACGGAGTGGGGGGCGGAGGGTCACCCCTCCACTTT

d_call: .
j_call: TRBJ1-4
v_call: TRBV30
clone_size: .
cdr3_aa: CAWSLPGTGYEKLFF
cdr3_nt: TGTGCCTGGAGTCTCCCCGGGACGGGATATGAAAAACTGTTTTTT

d_call: TRBD1
j_call: TRBJ2-5
v_call: TRBV20-1
clone_size: .
cdr3_aa: CSAKDRASGETQYF
cdr3_nt: TGCAGTGCTAAGGACAGGGCAAGTGGAGAGACCCAGTACTTC

d_call: TRBD2
j_call: TRBJ2-7
v_call: TRBV6-1
clone_size: few
cdr3_aa: CASRKTSGSSYEQYF
cdr3_nt: TGTGCCAGCAGAAAGACTAGCGGGTCTTCCTACGAGCAGTACTTC

d_call: TRBD2
j_call: TRBJ2-1
v_call: TRBV3-1
clone_size: few
cdr3_aa: CASSLRGGTSGTLSSYNEQFF
cdr3_nt: TGTGCCAGCAGCCTTAGGGGGGGGACTAGCGGAACCCTGAGCTCCTACAATGAGCAGTTCTTC

d_call: TRBD1
j_call: TRBJ1-3
v_call: TRBV5-1
clone_size: .
cdr3_aa: CASSWGQGNTIYF
cdr3_nt: TGCGCCAGCAGCTGGGGACAGGGAAACACCATATATTTT

d_call: TRBD1
j_call: TRBJ2-5
v_call: TRBV7-6
clone_size: .
cdr3_aa: CASSSWTGGDETQYF
cdr3_nt: TGTGCCAGCAGCTCCTGGACAGGGGGCGACGAGACCCAGTACTTC

d_call: TRBD2
j_call: TRBJ2-3
v_call: TRBV7-6
clone_size: .
cdr3_aa: CASSARQGLAGGSSTDTQYF
cdr3_nt: TGTGCCAGCAGCGCACGACAGGGGCTAGCGGGAGGTTCTAGCACAGATACGCAGTATTTT

d_call: .
j_call: TRBJ1-2
v_call: TRBV12-3/TRBV12-4
clone_size: .
cdr3_aa: CASSLAGVGNYGYTF
cdr3_nt: TGTGCCAGCAGTTTAGCAGGGGTCGGGAACTATGGCTACACCTTC

d_call: TRBD1
j_call: TRBJ2-2
v_call: TRBV6-1
clone_size: once
cdr3_aa: CASLRQGESGELFF
cdr3_nt: TGTGCCAGCTTAAGACAGGGGGAGTCCGGGGAGCTGTTTTTT

d_call: .
j_call: TRBJ1-1
v_call: TRBV9
clone_size: many
cdr3_aa: CASSVGGASNTEAFF
cdr3_nt: TGTGCCAGCAGCGTAGGAGGGGCCTCGAACACTGAAGCTTTCTTT

d_call: .
j_call: TRBJ1-6
v_call: TRBV12-3/TRBV12-4
clone_size: many
cdr3_aa: CASSSSLGYRAPLHF
cdr3_nt: TGTGCCAGCAGTTCGTCGCTCGGATATCGGGCACCCCTCCACTTT

d_call: .
j_call: TRBJ1-1
v_call: TRBV24-1
clone_size: .
cdr3_aa: CATSDSRQGNTEAFF
cdr3_nt: TGTGCCACCAGTGATTCGAGGCAGGGGAACACTGAAGCTTTCTTT

d_call: .
j_call: TRBJ1-2
v_call: TRBV12-3/TRBV12-4
clone_size: .
cdr3_aa: CASSLGPQPNYGYTF
cdr3_nt: TGTGCCAGCAGCCTGGGACCTCAACCTAACTATGGCTACACCTTC

d_call: TRBD2
j_call: TRBJ2-3
v_call: TRBV20-1
clone_size: .
cdr3_aa: CSASKAGGLADTQYF
cdr3_nt: TGCAGTGCCTCGAAAGCGGGAGGGCTCGCAGATACGCAGTATTTT